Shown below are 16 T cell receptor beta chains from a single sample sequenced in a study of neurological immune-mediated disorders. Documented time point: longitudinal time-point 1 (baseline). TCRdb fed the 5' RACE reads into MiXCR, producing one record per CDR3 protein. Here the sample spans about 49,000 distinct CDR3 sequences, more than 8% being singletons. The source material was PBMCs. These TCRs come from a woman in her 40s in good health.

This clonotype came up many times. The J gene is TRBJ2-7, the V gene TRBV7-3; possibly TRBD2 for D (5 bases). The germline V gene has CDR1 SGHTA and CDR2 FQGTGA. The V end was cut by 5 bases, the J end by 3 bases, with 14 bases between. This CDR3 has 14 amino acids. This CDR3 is CASSPGEGGYEQYF. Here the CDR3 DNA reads TGTGCCAGCAGCCCCGGCGAGGGCGGCTACGAGCAGTACTTC.

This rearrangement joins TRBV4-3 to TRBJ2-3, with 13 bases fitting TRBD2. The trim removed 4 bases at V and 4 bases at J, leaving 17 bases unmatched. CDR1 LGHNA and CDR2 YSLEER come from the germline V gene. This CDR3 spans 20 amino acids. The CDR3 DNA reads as TGCGCCAGCAGCCCTCTTAAACTAGCGGGAGGGCCGGTTCCCCCAGATACGCAGTATTTT. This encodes CASSPLKLAGGPVPPDTQYF.

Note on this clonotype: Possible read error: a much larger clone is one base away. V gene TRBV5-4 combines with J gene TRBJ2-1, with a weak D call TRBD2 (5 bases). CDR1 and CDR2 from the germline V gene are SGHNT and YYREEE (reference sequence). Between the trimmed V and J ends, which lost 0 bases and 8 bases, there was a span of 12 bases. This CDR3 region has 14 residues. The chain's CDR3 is CASSLEDFLHEQFF. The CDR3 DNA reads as TGTGCCAGCAGCTTGGAGGACTTCCTGCATGAGCAGTTCTTC.

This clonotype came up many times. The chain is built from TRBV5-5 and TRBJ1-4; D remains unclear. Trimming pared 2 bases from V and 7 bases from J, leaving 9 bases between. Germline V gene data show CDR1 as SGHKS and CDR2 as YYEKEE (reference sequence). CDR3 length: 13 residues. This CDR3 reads CASSLIMGEKLFF. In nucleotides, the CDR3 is TGTGCCAGCAGCTTAATAATGGGTGAAAAACTGTTTTTT.

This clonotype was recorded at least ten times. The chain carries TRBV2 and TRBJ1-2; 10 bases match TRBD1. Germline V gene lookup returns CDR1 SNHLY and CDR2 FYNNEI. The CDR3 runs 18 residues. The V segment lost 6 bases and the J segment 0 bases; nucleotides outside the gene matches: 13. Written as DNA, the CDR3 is TGTGCCAGCAGCCCTTATTGGGACAGGGGATTCGCTAACTATGGCTACACCTTC. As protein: CASSPYWDRGFANYGYTF.

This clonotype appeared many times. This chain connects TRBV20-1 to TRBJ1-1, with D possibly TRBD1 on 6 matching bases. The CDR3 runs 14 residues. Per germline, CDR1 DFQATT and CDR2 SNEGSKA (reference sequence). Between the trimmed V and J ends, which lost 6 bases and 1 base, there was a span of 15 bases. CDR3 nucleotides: TGCAGTGCACGGGGGGGCGGGGAGAACACTGAAGCTTTCTTT. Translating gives CSARGGGENTEAFF.

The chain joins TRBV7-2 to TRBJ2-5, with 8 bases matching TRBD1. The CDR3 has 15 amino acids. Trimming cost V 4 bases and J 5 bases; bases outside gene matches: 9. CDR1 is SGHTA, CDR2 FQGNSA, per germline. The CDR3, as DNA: TGTGCCAGCAGCTCACCGGACAGGGAATCGGAGACCCAGTACTTC. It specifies CASSSPDRESETQYF.

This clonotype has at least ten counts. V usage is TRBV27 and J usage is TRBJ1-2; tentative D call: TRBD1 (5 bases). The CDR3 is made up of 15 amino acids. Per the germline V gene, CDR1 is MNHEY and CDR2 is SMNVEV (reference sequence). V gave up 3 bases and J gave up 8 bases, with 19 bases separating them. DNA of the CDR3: TGTGCCAGCAGTTTGGGGTCGGCAGGGACGGCGGGCTACACCTTC. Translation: CASSLGSAGTAGYTF.

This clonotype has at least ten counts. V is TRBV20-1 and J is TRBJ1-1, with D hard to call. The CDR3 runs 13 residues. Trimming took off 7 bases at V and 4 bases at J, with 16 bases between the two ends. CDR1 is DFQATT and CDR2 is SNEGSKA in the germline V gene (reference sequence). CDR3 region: CSGEWTPSTEAFF. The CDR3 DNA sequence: TGCAGTGGGGAGTGGACCCCTAGCACTGAAGCTTTCTTT.

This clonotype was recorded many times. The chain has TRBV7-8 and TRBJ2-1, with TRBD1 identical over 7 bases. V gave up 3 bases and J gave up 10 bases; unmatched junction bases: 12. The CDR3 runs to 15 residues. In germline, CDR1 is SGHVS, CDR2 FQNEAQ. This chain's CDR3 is CASSFGGTAGGEQFF. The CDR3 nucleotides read TGTGCCAGCAGCTTTGGTGGGACAGCCGGCGGAGAGCAGTTCTTC. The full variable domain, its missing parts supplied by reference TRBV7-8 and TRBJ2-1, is GAGVSQSPRYKVAKRGQDVALRCDPISGHVSLFWYQQALGQGPEFLTYFQNEAQLDKSGLPSDRFFAERPEGSVSTLKIQRTQQEDSAVYLCASSFGGTAGGEQFFGPGTRLTVL.

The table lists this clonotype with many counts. The CDR3, as DNA: TGTGCCACCAGTGATACAGGGGCTAGCTATGAGCAGTTCTTC. This translates into CATSDTGASYEQFF. J is TRBJ2-1 and V is TRBV24-1, with 7 nucleotides matching TRBD1. CDR1 is KGHDR and CDR2 is SFDVKD in the germline V gene. After removal of 3 bases from V and 8 bases from J, the junction contained 6 bases not matched to a gene. The length of the CDR3 is 14 residues.

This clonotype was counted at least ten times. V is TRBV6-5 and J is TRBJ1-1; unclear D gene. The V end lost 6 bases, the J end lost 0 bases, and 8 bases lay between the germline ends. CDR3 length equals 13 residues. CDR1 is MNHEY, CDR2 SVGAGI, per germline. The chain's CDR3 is CASSRDMNTEAFF. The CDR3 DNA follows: TGTGCCAGCAGCCGAGATATGAACACTGAAGCTTTCTTT.

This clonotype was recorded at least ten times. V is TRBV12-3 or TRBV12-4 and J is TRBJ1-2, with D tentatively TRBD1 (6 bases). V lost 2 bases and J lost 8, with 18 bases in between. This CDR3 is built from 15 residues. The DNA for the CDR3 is TGTGCCAGCAGTTTATCACCCGGGGGCACGAGCGGCTACACCTTC. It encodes CASSLSPGGTSGYTF.

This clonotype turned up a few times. This CDR3 reads CASSPGGTGGRETQYF. Here the CDR3 DNA reads TGTGCCAGCAGCCCGGGGGGGACAGGGGGTAGGGAGACCCAGTACTTC. The chain uses TRBV9 and TRBJ2-5; TRBD1 aligns across 11 bases. The V gene's germline CDR1 is SGDLS and CDR2 YYNGEE. Trimming cost V 4 bases and J 5 bases; bases outside gene matches: 10. The CDR3 length is 16 residues.

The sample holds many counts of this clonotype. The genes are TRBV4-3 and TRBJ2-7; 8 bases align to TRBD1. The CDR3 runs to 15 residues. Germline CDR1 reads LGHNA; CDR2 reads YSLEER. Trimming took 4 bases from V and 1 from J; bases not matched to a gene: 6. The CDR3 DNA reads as TGCGCCAGCAGCCGCCACAGGGGGAATTCCTACGAGCAGTACTTC. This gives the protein CASSRHRGNSYEQYF.

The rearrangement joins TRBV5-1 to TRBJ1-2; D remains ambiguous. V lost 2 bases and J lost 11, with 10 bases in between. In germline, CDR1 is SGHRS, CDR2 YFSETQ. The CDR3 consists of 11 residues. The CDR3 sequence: CASSLGIGYTF. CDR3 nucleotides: TGCGCCAGCAGCTTAGGTATTGGTTACACCTTC.